This T cell receptor (beta chain) was recovered during a study of shared clonotypes between healthy human individuals. Points from the study as a whole: Sorted-subset samples were not fully sequenced, rarefaction indicated.

A word on this clone: Its specificity is not known.

Memory CD4+ cells were the fraction left after CD45RA+ naive selection. The data were produced by immunoSEQ multiplex PCR, yet TCRdb's version contains in-frame clones alone and is incomplete. The table lists over a million clones, 95% to 99% of them singletons. Sequencing used naive CD4+ T cells sorted from blood. Subset specified: CD45RA+ positively selected. This TCR derives from a man aged 30 to 39 in good health.

CDR3 amino acids: CASSLLGGSGNTIYF. CDR3 bases: TGTGCCAGCAGTTTGTTAGGGGGATCTGGAAACACCATATATTTT. V usage is TRBV28 and J usage is TRBJ1-3; D may be TRBD1 (6 bases). The CDR3 is 15 residues long. Trimming removed 3 bases from V and 1 base from J, with 10 bases in between. Germline-derived CDR1 and CDR2 are MDHEN and SYDVKM.